This T cell receptor (beta chain) is from a study of blood T cell repertoires in COVID-19. The overall study: Acute-phase and convalescent COVID-19 samples originated in the United States, Italy and Spain. Sources were T cells, B-cell-depleted T cells, or PBMCs; the material itself was cDNA or gDNA.

Germline-derived CDR1 and CDR2 are SGHNT and YENEEA. Trimming left V 4 bases short and J 6 bases short, with 9 bases between. The CDR3 extends over 13 amino acids. Clones were read by immunoSEQ multiplex PCR, and TCRdb kept only the in-frame ones, dropping some. The sample holds fewer than 200,000 clones; around 85% are singletons and the top ten take 8.2%. Input material: peripheral blood. This TCR came from a woman in her sixties with acute or convalescent COVID-19. The chain carries TRBV11-3 and TRBJ2-2; D gene uncertain. Written as DNA, the CDR3 is TGTGCCAGCAGCTCAGGTGATTCCGGGGAGCTGTTTTTT. Translating gives CASSSGDSGELFF.